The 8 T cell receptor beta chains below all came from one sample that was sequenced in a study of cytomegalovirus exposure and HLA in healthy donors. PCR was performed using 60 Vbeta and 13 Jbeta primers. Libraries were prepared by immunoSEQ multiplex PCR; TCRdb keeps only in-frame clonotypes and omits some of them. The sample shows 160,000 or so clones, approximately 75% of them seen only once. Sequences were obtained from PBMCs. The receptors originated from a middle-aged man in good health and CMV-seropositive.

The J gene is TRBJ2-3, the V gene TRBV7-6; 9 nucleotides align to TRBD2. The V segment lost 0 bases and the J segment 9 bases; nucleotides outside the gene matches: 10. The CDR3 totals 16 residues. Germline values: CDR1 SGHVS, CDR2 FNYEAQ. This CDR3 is CASSLAGAGGHGTQYF. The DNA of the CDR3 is TGTGCCAGCAGCTTAGCAGGTGCGGGGGGGCATGGAACGCAGTATTTT.

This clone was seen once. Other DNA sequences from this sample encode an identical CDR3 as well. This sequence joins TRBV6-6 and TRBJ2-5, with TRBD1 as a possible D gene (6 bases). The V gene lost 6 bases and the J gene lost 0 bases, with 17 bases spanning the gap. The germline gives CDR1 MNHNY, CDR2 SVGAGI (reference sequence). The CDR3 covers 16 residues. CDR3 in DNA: TGTGCCAGCAGCCCCCTTCTGGCAGGGGACCAAGAGACCCAGTACTTC. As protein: CASSPLLAGDQETQYF.

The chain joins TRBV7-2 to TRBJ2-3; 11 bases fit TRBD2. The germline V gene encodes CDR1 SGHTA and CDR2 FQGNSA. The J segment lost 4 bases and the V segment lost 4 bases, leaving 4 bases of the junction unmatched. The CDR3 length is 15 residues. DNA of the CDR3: TGTGCCAGCAGCTCCCTAGCGGGGGGCGCAGATACGCAGTATTTT. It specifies CASSSLAGGADTQYF.

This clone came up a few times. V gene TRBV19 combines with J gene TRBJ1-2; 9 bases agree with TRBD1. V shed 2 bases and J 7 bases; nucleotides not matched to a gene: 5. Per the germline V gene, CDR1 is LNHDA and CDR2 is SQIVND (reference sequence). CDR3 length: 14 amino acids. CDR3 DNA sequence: TGTGCCAGTAGTATACAGGGACAGGGAAGTGGCTACACCTTC. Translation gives CASSIQGQGSGYTF.

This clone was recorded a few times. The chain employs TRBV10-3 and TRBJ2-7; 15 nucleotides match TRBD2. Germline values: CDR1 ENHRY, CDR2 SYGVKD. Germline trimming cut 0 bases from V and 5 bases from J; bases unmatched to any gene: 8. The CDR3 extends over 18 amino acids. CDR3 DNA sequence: TGTGCCATCAGTGAGTCGGTCCGGACTAGCGGGGGGGCCCACGAGCAGTACTTC. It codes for CAISESVRTSGGAHEQYF.

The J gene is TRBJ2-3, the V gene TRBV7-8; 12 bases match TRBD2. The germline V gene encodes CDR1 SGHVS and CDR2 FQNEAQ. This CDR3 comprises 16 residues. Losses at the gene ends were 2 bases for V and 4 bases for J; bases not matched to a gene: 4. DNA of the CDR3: TGTGCCAGCAGCTTACTAGCGGGGGGGCTCTCAGATACGCAGTATTTT. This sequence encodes CASSLLAGGLSDTQYF.

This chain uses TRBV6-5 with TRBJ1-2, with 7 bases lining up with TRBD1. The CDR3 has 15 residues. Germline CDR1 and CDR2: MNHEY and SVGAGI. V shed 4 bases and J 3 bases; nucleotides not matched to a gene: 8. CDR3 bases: TGTGCCAGCAGTTTATACCGGGACAGAGACTATGGCTACACCTTC. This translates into CASSLYRDRDYGYTF.

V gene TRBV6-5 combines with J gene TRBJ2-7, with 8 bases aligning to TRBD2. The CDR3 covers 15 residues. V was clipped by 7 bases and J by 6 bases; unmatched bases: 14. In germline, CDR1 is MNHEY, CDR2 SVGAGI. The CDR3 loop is CASINAGGGLIEQYF. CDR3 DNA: TGTGCCAGCATCAACGCGGGGGGCGGCCTAATCGAGCAGTACTTC.